Below, 2 T cell receptor beta chains from the same sample are listed, as sequenced in a study of T cell responses to AZD1222 COVID-19 vaccine. The method was immunoSEQ multiplex PCR; TCRdb's version includes in-frame clones alone and lacks a portion of them. The sample has some 150,000 clones, about nine tenths seen once. The sequencing used peripheral blood, collected on day 0 of AZD1222 vaccination. Receptor source: an adult in good health.

V and J are TRBV5-4 and TRBJ2-4, with D maybe TRBD2 (5 bases). Germline lookup yields CDR1 SGHNT and CDR2 YYREEE (reference sequence). The CDR3 spans 14 residues. V was pared by 4 bases and J by 6 bases, with 14 bases between. The CDR3 nucleotides read TGTGCCAGCAGCGCAAAGGAAGGGAGAAACATTCAGTACTTC. Its translation: CASSAKEGRNIQYF.

The V gene is TRBV6-5, the J gene TRBJ2-3, with TRBD2 matching over 7 bases. CDR3 length: 14 residues. Unmatched junction bases numbered 4, after V lost 5 bases and J lost 2 bases. Germline values: CDR1 MNHEY, CDR2 SVGAGI. The CDR3, as DNA: TGTGCCAGCAGTCGACTAGCCCCCACAGATACGCAGTATTTT. Translating it yields CASSRLAPTDTQYF.